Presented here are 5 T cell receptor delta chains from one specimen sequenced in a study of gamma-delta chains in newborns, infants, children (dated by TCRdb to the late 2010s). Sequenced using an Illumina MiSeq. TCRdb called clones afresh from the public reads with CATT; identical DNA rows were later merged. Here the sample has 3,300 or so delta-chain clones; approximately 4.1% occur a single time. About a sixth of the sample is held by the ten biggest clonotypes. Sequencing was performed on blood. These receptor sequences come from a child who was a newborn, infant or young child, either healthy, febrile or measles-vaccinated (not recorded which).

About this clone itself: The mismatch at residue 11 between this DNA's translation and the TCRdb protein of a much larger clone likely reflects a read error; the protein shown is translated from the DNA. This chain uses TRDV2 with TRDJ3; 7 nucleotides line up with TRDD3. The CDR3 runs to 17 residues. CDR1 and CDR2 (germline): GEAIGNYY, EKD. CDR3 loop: CACDLLLGSWNTRQMFF. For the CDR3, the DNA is TGTGCCTGTGACCTTTTACTGGGGTCCTGGAACACCCGACAGATGTTTTTC.

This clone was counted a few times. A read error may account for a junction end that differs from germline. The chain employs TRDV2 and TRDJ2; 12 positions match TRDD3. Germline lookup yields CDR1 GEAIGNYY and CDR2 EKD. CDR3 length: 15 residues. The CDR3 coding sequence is TGTGCCCGTGACGCTGGGGGATACGCAACAGCACAACTCTTCTTT. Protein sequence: CARDAGGYATAQLFF.

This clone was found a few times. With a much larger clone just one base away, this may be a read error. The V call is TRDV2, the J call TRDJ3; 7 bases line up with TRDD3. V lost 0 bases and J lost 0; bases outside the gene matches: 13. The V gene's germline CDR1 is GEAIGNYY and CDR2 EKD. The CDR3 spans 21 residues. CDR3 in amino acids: CACDTVKRWGTNSWDTRQMFF. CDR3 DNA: TGTGCCTGTGACACCGTGAAGAGGTGGGGGACAAACTCCTGGGACACCCGACAGATGTTTTTC.

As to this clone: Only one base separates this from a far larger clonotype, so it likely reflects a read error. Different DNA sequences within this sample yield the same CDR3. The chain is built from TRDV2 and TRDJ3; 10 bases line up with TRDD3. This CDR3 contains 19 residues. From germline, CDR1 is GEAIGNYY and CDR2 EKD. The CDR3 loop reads CACDKVLGDLSWDTRQMFF. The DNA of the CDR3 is TGTGCATGTGACAAAGTACTGGGGGATCTCTCCTGGGACACCCGACAGATGTTTTTC.

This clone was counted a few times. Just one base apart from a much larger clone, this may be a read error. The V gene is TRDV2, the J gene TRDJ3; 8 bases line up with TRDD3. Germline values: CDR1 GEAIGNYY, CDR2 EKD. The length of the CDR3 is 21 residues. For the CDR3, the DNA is TGTGCCTGTGACACCCCTGAACTGGGGGCAACAATCTCCTGGGGCACCCGACAGATGTTTTTC. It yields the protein CACDTPELGATISWGTRQMFF.